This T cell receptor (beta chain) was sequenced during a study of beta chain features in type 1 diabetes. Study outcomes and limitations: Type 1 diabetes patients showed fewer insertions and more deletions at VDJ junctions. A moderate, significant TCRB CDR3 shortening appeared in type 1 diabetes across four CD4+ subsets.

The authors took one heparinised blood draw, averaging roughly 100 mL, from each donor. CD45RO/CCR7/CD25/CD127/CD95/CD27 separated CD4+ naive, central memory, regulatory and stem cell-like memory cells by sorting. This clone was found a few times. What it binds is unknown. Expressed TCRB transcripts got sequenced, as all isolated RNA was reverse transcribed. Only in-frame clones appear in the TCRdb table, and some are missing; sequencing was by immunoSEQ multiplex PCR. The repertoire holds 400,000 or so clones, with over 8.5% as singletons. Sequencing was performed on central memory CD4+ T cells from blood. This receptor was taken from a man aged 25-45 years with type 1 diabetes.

The CDR3 DNA reads TGTGCCAGCTCACCACCTGGGACTAGCGGCACAGATACGCAGTATTTT. Its protein product is CASSPPGTSGTDTQYF. This chain uses TRBV18 with TRBJ2-3; 10 positions agree with TRBD2. There are 16 residues in the CDR3. Germline V CDR1 and CDR2: KGHSH, LQKENI. V lost 0 bases and J lost 1; bases outside the gene matches: 1.